The entry below gives a single TCR beta chain sequence along with its context. Its antigen is undetermined. The data are from a study of blood T cells in healthy people across ages. Study results and limitations: PBMCs were not sorted, which prevented a conclusive comparison of naive versus antigen-experienced cells.

The CDR3 is 14 amino acids. Trimming stripped 1 base from V and 3 bases from J, with 10 bases between. CDR1 MNHNS and CDR2 SASEGT come from the germline V gene. Sample-barcoded 5' priming and a J-beta primer mix drove a second PCR of 7 to 11 cycles. In TCRdb, the 5' RACE reads were re-called with MiXCR into one record per CDR3 protein. The sample lists about a million distinct CDR3 sequences; 30% to 40% were seen once. This chain joins TRBV6-1 and TRBJ2-7, with D uncertain. The sequenced material came from blood. The receptor comes from a man in his late teens or twenties in good health. The CDR3 region is CASSEGLILYEQYF. In DNA, the CDR3 is TGTGCCAGCAGTGAAGGCCTCATCCTCTACGAGCAGTACTTC.